This T cell receptor (beta chain) was retrieved from a study of Ad26.COV2.S vaccination and SARS-CoV-2 variants. Trimming took off 3 bases at V and 2 bases at J, with 18 bases between the two ends. The CDR3 is made up of 16 amino acids. In germline, CDR1 is SQVTM, CDR2 ANQGSEA. Study results and caveats: While placebo recipients had lower spike-specific TCR breadth, vaccine recipients had more. The analyses of TCR breadth and depth may have understated the size of total T cell responses. Placebo recipients and vaccine recipients were similar in non-spike TCR breadth. Reported post-vaccination CD8+ and CD4+ T cell responses to spike showed substantial breadth.

Of note for this clone: The antigen is unknown.

The method was immunoSEQ multiplex PCR; TCRdb's version includes in-frame clones alone and lacks a portion of them. The data show around 350,000 clones, about 92% seen once. The chain recombines TRBV29-1 with TRBJ2-3, with D possibly being TRBD1 (5 bases). The sequencing used peripheral blood, collected after recovery from COVID-19. This receptor was identified in a human donor who had recovered from COVID-19. The DNA of the CDR3 is TGCAGCGTTGAGGTGGGGCCGACAAGGGCCACAGATACGCAGTATTTT. Translated: CSVEVGPTRATDTQYF.